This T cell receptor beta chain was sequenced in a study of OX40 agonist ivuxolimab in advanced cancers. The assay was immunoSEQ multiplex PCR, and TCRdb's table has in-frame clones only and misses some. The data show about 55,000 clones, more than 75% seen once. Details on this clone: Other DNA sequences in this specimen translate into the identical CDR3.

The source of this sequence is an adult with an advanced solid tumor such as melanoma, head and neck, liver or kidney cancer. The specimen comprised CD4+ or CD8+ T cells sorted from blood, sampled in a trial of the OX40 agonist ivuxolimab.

CDR3 sequence: CASSPGQGTDTQYF. Here the CDR3 DNA reads TGTGCCAGCTCGCCCGGACAGGGCACAGATACGCAGTATTTT. This sequence joins TRBV18 and TRBJ2-3; TRBD1 aligns across 7 bases. The CDR3 sequence is 14 residues long. V gave up 6 bases and J gave up 1 base; unmatched junction bases: 4. The V gene's germline CDR1 is KGHSH and CDR2 LQKENI.